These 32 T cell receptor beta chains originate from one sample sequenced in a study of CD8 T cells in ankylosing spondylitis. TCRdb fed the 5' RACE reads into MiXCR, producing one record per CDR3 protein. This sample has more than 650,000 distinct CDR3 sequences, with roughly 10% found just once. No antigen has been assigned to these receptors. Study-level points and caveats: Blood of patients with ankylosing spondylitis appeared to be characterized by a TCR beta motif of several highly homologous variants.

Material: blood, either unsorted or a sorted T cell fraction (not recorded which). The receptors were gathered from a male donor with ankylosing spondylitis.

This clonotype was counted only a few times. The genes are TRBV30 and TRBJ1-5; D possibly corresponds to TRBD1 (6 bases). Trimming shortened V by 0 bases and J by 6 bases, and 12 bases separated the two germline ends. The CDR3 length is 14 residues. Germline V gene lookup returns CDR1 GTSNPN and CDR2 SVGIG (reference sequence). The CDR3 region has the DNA TGTGCCTGGAGTGTACACAGGGAGGGTCAGCCCCAGCATTTT. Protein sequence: CAWSVHREGQPQHF.

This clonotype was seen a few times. Here the CDR3 reads CATSSLKGNREKLFF. DNA of the CDR3: TGTGCCACCAGCAGTTTGAAGGGGAATCGTGAAAAACTGTTTTTT. V usage is TRBV15 and J usage is TRBJ1-4; TRBD1 might be the D (5 bases). Trimming removed 3 bases at V and 7 bases at J, with 15 bases between. In germline, CDR1 is LNHNV, CDR2 YYDKDF (reference sequence). The CDR3 loop spans 15 amino acids. The entire variable domain, with the rest obtained from reference TRBV15 and TRBJ1-4, is as follows: DAMVIQNPRYQVTQFGKPVTLSCSQTLNHNVMYWYQQKSSQAPKLLFHYYDKDFNNEADTPDNFQSRRPNTSFCFLDIRSPGLGDTAMYLCATSSLKGNREKLFFGSGTQLSVL.

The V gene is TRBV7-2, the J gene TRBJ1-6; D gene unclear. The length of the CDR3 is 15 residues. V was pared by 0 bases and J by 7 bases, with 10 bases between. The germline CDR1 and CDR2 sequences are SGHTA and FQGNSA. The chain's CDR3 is CASSLAPGNNSPLHF. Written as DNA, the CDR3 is TGTGCCAGCAGCTTAGCGCCCGGAAACAATTCACCCCTCCACTTT.

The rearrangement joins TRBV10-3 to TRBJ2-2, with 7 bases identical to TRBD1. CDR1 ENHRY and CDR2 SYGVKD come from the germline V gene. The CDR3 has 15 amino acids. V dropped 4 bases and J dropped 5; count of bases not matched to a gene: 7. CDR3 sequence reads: CAISADRDLTGELFF. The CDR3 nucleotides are TGTGCCATCAGTGCTGACAGGGATTTGACCGGGGAGCTGTTTTTT.

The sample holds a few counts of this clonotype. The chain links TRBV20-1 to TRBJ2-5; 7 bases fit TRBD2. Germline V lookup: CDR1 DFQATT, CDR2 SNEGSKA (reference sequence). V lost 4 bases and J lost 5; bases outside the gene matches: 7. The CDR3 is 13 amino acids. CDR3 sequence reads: CSAKTSPEETQYF. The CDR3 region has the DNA TGCAGTGCTAAGACTAGCCCGGAGGAGACCCAGTACTTC.

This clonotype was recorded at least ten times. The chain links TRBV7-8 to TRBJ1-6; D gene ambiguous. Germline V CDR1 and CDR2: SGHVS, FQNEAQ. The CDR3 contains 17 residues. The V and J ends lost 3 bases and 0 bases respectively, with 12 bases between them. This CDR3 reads CASSFSEILSYNSPLHF. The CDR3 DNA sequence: TGTGCCAGCAGCTTTTCTGAGATTCTCTCCTATAATTCACCCCTCCACTTT.

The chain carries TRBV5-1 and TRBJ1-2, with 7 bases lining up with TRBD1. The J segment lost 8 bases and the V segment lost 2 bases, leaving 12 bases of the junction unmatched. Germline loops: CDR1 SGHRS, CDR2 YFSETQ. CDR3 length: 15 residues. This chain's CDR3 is CASSFQTGYPAGYTF. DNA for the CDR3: TGCGCCAGCAGCTTTCAGACAGGGTATCCAGCGGGCTACACCTTC.

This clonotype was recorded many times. CDR3 region: CASSLYLADNYGYTF. The CDR3, as DNA: TGTGCCAGCAGCTTATATCTCGCGGATAACTATGGCTACACCTTC. The chain is built from TRBV7-2 and TRBJ1-2; no firm D call. Germline V gene lookup returns CDR1 SGHTA and CDR2 FQGNSA. The CDR3 loop spans 15 amino acids. V was cut by 2 bases and J by 1 base, with 11 bases left in between. Full variable domain (remainder filled in from reference TRBV7-2 and TRBJ1-2): GAGVSQSPSNKVTEKGKDVELRCDPISGHTALYWYRQSLGQGLEFLIYFQGNSAPDKSGLPSDRFSAERTGGSVSTLTIQRTQQEDSAVYLCASSLYLADNYGYTFGSGTRLTVV.

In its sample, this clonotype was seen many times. CDR3 sequence: CSASGTAEGETQYF. The CDR3 DNA is TGCAGTGCTAGTGGGACAGCGGAGGGAGAGACCCAGTACTTC. J is TRBJ2-5 and V is TRBV20-1, with D tentatively TRBD1 (7 bases). V was pared by 3 bases and J by 4 bases, with 15 bases between. Germline loops: CDR1 DFQATT, CDR2 SNEGSKA (reference sequence). CDR3 length: 14 residues.

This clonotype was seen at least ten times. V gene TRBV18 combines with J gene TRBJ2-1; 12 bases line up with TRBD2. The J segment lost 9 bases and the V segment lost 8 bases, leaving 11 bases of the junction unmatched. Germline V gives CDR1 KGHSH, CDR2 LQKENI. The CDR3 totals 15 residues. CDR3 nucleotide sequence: TGTGCCAGCCAACTACGGACTAGCGGGATAGTTGAGCAGTTCTTC. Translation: CASQLRTSGIVEQFF.

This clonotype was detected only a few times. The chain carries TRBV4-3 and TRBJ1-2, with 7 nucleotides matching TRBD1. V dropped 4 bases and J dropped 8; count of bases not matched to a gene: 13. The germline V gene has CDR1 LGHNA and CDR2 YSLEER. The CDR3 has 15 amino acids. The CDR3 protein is CASSPTDRVGSGYTF. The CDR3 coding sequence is TGCGCCAGCAGCCCAACCGACAGGGTTGGGTCCGGCTACACCTTC.

The chain's CDR3 is CATSIRLAGGDEQFF. The CDR3 DNA sequence: TGTGCCACCAGCATACGACTAGCGGGAGGCGATGAGCAGTTCTTC. V and J are TRBV15 and TRBJ2-1; 13 bases line up with TRBD2. The CDR3 spans 15 residues. V gave up 4 bases and J gave up 8 bases; unmatched junction bases: 5. CDR1 and CDR2 (germline): LNHNV, YYDKDF (reference sequence).

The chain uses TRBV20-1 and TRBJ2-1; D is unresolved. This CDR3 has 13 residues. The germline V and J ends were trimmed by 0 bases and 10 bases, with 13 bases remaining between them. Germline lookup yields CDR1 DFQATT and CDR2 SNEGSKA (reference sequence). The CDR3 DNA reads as TGCAGTGCTAGAGATGAGGATCCTGCAGAGCAGTTCTTC. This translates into CSARDEDPAEQFF.

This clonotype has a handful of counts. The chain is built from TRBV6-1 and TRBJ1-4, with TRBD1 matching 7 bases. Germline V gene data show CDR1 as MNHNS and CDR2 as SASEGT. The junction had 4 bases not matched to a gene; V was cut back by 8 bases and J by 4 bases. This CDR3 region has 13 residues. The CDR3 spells CASGGTVNEKLFF. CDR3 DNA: TGTGCCAGCGGCGGGACAGTTAATGAAAAACTGTTTTTT.

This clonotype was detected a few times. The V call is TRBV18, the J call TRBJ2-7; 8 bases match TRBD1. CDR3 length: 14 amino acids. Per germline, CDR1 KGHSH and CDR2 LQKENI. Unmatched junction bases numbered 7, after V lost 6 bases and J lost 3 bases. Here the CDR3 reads CASSLTGGNYEQYF. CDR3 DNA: TGTGCCAGCTCCCTTACAGGGGGTAACTACGAGCAGTACTTC.

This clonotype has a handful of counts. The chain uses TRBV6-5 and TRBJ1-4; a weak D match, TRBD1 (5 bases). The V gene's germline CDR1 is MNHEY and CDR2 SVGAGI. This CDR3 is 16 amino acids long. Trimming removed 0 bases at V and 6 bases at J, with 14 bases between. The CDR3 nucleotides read TGTGCCAGCAGTTACTCGACAGTGGGGGAGGATGAAAAACTGTTTTTT. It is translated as CASSYSTVGEDEKLFF.

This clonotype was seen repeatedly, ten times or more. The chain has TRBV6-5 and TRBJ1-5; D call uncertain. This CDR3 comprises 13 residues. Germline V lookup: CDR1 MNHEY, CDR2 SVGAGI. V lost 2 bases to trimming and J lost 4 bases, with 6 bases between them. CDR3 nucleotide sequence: TGTGCCAGCAGTTACGGCAGGAATCAGCCCCAGCATTTT. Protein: CASSYGRNQPQHF.

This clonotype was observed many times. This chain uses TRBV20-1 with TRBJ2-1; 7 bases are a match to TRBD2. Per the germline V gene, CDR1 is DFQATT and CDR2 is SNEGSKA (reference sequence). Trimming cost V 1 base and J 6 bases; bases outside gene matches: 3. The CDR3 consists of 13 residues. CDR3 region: CSARGGGSNEQFF. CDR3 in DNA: TGCAGTGCTAGAGGGGGCGGGAGCAATGAGCAGTTCTTC.

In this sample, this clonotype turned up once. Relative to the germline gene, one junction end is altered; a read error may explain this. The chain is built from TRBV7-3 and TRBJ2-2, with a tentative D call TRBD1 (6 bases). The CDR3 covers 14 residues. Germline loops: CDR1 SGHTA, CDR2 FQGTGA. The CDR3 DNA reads TGTGCCAGCAGCGTAACAGGGCCCACCGGGGAGCTGTTTTTT. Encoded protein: CASSVTGPTGELFF.

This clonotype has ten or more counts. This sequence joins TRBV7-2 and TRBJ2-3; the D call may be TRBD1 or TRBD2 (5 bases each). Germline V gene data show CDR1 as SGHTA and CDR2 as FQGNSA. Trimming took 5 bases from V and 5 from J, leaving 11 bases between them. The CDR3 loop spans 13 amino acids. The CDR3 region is CASSKDSGDTQYF. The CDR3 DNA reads TGTGCCAGCAGCAAAGACAGCGGAGATACGCAGTATTTT.

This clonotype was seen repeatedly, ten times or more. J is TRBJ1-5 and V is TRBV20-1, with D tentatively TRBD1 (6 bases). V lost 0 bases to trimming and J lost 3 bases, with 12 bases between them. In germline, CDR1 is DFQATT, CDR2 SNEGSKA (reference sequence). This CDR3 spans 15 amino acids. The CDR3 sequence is CSARDNRDINQPQHF. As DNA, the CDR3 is TGCAGTGCTAGAGATAATAGGGACATCAATCAGCCCCAGCATTTT.

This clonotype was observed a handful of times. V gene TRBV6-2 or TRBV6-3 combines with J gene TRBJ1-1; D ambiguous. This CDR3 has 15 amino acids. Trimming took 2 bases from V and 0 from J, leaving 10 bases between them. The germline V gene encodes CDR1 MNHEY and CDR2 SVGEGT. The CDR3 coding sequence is TGTGCCAGCAGTTACGCATGGAGAATGAACACTGAAGCTTTCTTT. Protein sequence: CASSYAWRMNTEAFF.

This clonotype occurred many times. CDR3 DNA: TGTGCCAGCCGGGACAGGAGGGGACAAGAGACCCAGTACTTC. The encoded protein is CASRDRRGQETQYF. This sequence joins TRBV6-1 and TRBJ2-5; TRBD1 aligns across 8 bases. J was trimmed by 2 bases and V by 8 bases; bases with no gene match: 7. This CDR3 is 14 amino acids long. The V gene's germline CDR1 is MNHNS and CDR2 SASEGT.

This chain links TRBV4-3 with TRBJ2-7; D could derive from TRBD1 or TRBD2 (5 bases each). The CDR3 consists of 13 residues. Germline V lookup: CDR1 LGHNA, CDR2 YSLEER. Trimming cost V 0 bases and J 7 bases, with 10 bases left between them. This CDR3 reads CASSQDEGREQYF. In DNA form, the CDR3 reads TGCGCCAGCAGCCAAGACGAGGGGCGAGAGCAGTACTTC.

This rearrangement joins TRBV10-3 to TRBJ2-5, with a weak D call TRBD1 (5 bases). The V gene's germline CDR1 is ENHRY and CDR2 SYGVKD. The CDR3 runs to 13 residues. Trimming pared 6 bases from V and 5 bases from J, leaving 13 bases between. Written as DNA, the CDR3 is TGTGCCATCAGCGAAAGAAAGGGGGAGACCCAGTACTTC. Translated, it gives CAISERKGETQYF.

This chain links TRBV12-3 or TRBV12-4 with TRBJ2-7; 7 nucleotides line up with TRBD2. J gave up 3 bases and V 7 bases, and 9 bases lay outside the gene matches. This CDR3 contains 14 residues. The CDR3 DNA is TGTGCCAGCAACAAGGGAGGGTCAAGCTACGAGCAGTACTTC. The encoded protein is CASNKGGSSYEQYF.

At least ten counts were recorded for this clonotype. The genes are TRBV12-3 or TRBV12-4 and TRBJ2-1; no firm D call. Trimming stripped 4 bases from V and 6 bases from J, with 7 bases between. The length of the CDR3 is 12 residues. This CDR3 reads CASSSRSNEQFF. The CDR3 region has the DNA TGTGCCAGCAGTTCCCGGAGCAATGAGCAGTTCTTC.

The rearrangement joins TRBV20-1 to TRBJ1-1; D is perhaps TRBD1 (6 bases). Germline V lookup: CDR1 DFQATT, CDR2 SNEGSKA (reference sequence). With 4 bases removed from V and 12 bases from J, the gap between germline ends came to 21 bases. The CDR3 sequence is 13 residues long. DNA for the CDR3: TGCAGTGCTACAACCGGGACACGGCCGGGCCCTTTCTTT. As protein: CSATTGTRPGPFF.

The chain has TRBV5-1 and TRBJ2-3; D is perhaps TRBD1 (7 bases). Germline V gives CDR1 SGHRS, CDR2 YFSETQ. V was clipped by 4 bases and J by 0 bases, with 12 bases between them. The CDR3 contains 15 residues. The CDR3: CASSPGGISTDTQYF. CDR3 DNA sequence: TGCGCCAGCAGCCCAGGGGGGATCAGCACAGATACGCAGTATTTT.

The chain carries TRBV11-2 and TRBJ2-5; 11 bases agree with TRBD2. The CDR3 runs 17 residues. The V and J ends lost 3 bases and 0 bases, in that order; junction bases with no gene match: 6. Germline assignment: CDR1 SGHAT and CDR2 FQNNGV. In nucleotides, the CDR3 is TGTGCCAGCAGCTTGGGGATAGCGGGGGGGAACCAAGAGACCCAGTACTTC. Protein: CASSLGIAGGNQETQYF.

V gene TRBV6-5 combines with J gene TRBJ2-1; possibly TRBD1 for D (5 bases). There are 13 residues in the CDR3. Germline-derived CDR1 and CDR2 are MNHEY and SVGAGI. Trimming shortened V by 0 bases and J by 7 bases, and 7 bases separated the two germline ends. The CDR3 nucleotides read TGTGCCAGCAGTTACTCGACAGAAAATGAGCAGTTCTTC. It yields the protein CASSYSTENEQFF.

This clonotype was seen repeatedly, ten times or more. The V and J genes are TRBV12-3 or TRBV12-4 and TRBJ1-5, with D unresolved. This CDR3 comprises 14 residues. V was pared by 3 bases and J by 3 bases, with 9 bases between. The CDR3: CASSLGLNNQPQHF. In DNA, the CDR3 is TGTGCCAGCAGTTTGGGCCTGAACAATCAGCCCCAGCATTTT.